The entry below describes one T cell receptor (beta chain). Antigen unknown. Data came from immunoSEQ multiplex PCR; TCRdb stores just in-frame clones and leaves some out. The sample lists around 87,000 clones; 90% were seen once. The germline gives CDR1 SEHNR, CDR2 FQNEAQ (reference sequence). Trimming left V 3 bases short and J 7 bases short, with 12 bases between. The CDR3 extends over 14 amino acids. These data originate in a study of siplizumab effects on memory and regulatory T cells. Broader study findings: Among sequences traceable to unstimulated CD4+ memory cells, alloreactive ones were significantly reduced by siplizumab.

This chain links TRBV7-9 with TRBJ1-4; the D is unclear. This TCR derives from a human donor in good health. Source material: CD4+ T cells sorted from blood. The CDR3 region is CASSFLGSGEKLFF. The CDR3 coding sequence is TGTGCCAGCAGCTTCTTAGGCAGCGGTGAAAAACTGTTTTTT.